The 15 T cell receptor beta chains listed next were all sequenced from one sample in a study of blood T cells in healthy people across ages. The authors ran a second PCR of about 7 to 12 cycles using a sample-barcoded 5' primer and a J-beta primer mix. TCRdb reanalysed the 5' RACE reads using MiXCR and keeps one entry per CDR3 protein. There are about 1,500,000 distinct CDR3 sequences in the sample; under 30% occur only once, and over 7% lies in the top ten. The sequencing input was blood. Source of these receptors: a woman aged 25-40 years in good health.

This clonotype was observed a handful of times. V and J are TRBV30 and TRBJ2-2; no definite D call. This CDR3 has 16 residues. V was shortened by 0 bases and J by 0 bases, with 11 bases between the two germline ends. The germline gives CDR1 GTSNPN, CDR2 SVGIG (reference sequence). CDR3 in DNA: TGTGCCTGGAGTGTTCCATCTCCCGCGAACACCGGGGAGCTGTTTTTT. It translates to CAWSVPSPANTGELFF. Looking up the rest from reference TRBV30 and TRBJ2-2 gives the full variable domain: SQTIHQWPATLVQPVGSPLSLECTVEGTSNPNLYWYRQAAGRGLQLLFYSVGIGQISSEVPQNLSASRPQDRQFILSSKKLLLSDSGFYLCAWSVPSPANTGELFFGEGSRLTVL.

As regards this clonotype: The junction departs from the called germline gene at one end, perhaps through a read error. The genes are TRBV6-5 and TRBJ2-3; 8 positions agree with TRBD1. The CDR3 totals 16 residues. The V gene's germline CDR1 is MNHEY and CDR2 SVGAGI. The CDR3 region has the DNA TGTGCCGGCAGTTTTAAGGGACAGGCGATCACAGATACGCAGTATTTT. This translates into CAGSFKGQAITDTQYF.

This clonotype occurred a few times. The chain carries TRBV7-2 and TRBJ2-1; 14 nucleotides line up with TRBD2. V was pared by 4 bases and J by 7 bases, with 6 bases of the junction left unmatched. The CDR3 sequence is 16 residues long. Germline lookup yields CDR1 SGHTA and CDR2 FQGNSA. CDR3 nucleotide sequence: TGTGCCAGCAGCTGGCAGGGACTAGCGGGAGTTAATGAGCAGTTCTTC. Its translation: CASSWQGLAGVNEQFF.

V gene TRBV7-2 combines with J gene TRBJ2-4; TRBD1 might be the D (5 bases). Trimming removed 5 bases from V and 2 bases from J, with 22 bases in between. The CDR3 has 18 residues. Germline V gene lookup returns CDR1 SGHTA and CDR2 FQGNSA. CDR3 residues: CASSHRDSLVGSKNIQYF. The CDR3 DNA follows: TGTGCCAGCAGCCACCGAGACAGCCTGGTGGGTTCCAAAAACATTCAGTACTTC.

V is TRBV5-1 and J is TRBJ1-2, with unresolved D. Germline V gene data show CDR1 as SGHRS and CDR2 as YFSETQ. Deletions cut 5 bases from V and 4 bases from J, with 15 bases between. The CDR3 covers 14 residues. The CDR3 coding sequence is TGCGCCAGCAGAATGGTGGAGGCAGGCTATGGCTACACCTTC. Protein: CASRMVEAGYGYTF.

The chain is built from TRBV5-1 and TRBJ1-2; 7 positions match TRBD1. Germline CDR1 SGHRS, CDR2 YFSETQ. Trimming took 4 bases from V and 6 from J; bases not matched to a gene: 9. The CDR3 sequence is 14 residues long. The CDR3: CASSEGDRADGYTF. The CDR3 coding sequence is TGCGCCAGCAGCGAAGGAGACAGGGCGGATGGCTACACCTTC.

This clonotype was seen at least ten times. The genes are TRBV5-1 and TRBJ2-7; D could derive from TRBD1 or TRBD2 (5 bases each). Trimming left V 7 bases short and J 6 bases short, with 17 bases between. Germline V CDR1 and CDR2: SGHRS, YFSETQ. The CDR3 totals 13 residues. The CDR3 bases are TGCGCCAGCCGTTCAGGGACCTCAGGCGAGCAGTACTTC. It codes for CASRSGTSGEQYF.

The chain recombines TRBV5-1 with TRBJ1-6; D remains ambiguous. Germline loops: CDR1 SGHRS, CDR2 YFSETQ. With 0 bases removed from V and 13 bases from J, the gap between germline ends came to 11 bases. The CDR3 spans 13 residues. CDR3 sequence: CASSLGGWNPLHF. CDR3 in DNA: TGCGCCAGCAGCTTGGGAGGGTGGAATCCCCTCCACTTT.

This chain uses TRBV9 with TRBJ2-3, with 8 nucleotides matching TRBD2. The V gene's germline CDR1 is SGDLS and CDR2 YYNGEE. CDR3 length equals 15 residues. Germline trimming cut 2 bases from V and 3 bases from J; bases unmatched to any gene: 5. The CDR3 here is CASSVLGLATDTQYF. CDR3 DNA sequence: TGTGCCAGCAGCGTTCTAGGACTAGCAACAGATACGCAGTATTTT.

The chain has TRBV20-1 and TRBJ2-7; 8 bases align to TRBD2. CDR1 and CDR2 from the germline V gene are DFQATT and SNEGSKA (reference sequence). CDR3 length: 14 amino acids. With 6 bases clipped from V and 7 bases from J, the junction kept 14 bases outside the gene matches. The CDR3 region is CSAITSGSYNEQYF. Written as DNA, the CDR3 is TGCAGTGCCATCACTAGCGGTTCCTACAATGAGCAGTACTTC.

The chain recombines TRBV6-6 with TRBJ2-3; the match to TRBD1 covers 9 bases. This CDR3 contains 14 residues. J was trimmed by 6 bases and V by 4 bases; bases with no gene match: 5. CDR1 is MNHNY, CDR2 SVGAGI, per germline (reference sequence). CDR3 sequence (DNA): TGTGCCAGCAGTTCAACAGGGGGCAAGGATACGCAGTATTTT. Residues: CASSSTGGKDTQYF.

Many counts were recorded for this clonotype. CDR3 bases: TGTGCCAGCAGTGACCAGAGCTCCTATAATTCACCCCTCCACTTT. This sequence encodes CASSDQSSYNSPLHF. The chain recombines TRBV7-2 with TRBJ1-6; D is undetermined. CDR1 and CDR2 from the germline V gene are SGHTA and FQGNSA. The CDR3 is made up of 15 amino acids. V was cut by 6 bases and J by 0 bases, with 9 bases left in between.

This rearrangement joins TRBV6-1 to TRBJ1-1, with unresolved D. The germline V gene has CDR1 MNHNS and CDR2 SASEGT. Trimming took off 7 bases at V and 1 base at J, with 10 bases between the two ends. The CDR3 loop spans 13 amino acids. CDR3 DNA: TGTGCCAGCAATGTAAGGGAGAACACTGAAGCTTTCTTT. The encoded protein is CASNVRENTEAFF.

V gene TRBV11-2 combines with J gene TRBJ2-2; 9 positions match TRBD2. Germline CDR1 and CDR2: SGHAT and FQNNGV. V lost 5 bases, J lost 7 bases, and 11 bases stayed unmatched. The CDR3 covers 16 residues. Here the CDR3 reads CASSPRASGNGGELFF. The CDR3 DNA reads TGTGCCAGCAGCCCCCGGGCTAGCGGGAATGGCGGGGAGCTGTTTTTT.

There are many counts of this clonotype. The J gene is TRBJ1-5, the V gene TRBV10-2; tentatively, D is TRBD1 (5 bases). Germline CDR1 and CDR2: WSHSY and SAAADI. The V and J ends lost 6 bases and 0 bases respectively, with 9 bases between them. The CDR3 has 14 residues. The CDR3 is CASSGGYSNQPQHF. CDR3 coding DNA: TGCGCCAGCAGCGGGGGATATAGCAATCAGCCCCAGCATTTT.